This is a list of T cell receptor beta chains from one sample in a study of Ad26.COV2.S vaccination and SARS-CoV-2 variants. Sequenced by immunoSEQ multiplex PCR; TCRdb stores in-frame clones only, minus some. The data hold around 320,000 clones, with about 82% observed a single time. This specimen consisted of peripheral blood, obtained in a trial of Ad26.COV2.S vaccine versus placebo. These receptors were collected from a person between 18 and 65 years old who received the Ad26.COV2.S COVID-19 vaccine or a placebo. Each CDR3 is given with its conserved first and last residue. The D gene is left open where the match is weak. Some rows mark clone size as missing; the rest say once, few, many or name a class of expanded clone.

D gene,J gene,clone size,V gene,CDR3 protein,CDR3 DNA
NA,TRBJ1-2,NA,TRBV5-1,CASSLASGSHGYTF,TGCGCCAGCAGCTTGGCCTCGGGGAGCCATGGCTACACCTTC
NA,TRBJ2-2,NA,TRBV7-2,CASSSGQTGELFF,TGTGCCAGCAGCTCGGGACAAACCGGGGAGCTGTTTTTT
TRBD1,TRBJ2-7,NA,TRBV25-1,CATRDRGGDEQYF,TGTGCCACCCGAGACAGGGGGGGGGACGAGCAGTACTTC
TRBD2,TRBJ2-1,NA,TRBV5-1,CASSTPAASGGVAYNEQFF,TGCGCCAGCAGCACCCCGGCGGCTAGCGGGGGGGTCGCCTACAATGAGCAGTTCTTC
NA,TRBJ2-7,once,TRBV11-2,CASSPLGLLTFYEQYF,TGTGCCAGCAGCCCCTTGGGACTCCTTACCTTCTACGAGCAGTACTTC
NA,TRBJ1-1,NA,TRBV19,CASSIWGLDTEAFF,TGTGCCAGTAGTATTTGGGGTTTGGACACTGAAGCTTTCTTT
NA,TRBJ1-2,NA,TRBV4-2,CASSQEKAQFYGYTF,TGTGCCAGCAGCCAAGAAAAAGCTCAATTTTATGGCTACACCTTC
NA,TRBJ2-5,NA,TRBV7-5,CVRSLLDRGLQETQYF,TGTGTCAGAAGCTTACTGGACAGGGGATTACAAGAGACCCAGTACTTC
NA,TRBJ2-3,NA,TRBV7-2,CASSPNRQNTQYF,TGTGCCAGCAGCCCCAACCGACAGAATACGCAGTATTTT
TRBD2,TRBJ2-5,NA,TRBV15,CATSRGTSGQETQYF,TGTGCCACCAGCAGAGGGACTAGCGGGCAAGAGACCCAGTACTTC
TRBD1,TRBJ2-7,NA,TRBV28,CASSLPAPGTGKYF,TGTGCCAGCAGTCTCCCTGCTCCCGGGACAGGGAAATACTTC
NA,TRBJ1-2,NA,TRBV28,CASTGQSNYGYTF,TGTGCCAGCACCGGACAGTCAAACTATGGCTACACCTTC
NA,TRBJ2-5,NA,TRBV9,CASSVGSRGETQYF,TGTGCCAGCAGCGTAGGATCCAGGGGTGAGACCCAGTACTTC
NA,TRBJ2-7,few,TRBV5-6,CASSFSLGVVSYEQYF,TGTGCCAGCAGCTTTTCCTTGGGGGTAGTCTCCTACGAGCAGTACTTC
NA,TRBJ1-2,NA,TRBV24-1,CATSDSRAPYGYTF,TGTGCCACCAGTGATTCCAGGGCCCCCTATGGCTACACCTTC
TRBD1,TRBJ1-1,NA,TRBV11-3,CASSAWTGENTEAFF,TGTGCCAGCAGCGCTTGGACAGGGGAGAACACTGAAGCTTTCTTT
NA,TRBJ2-1,NA,TRBV7-8,CAGGGRDEQFF,TGTGCCGGAGGGGGGCGAGATGAGCAGTTCTTC
TRBD1,TRBJ1-2,NA,TRBV4-1,CASSPRDRDYGYTF,TGCGCCAGCAGCCCCCGGGACAGGGACTATGGCTACACCTTC
NA,TRBJ2-1,NA,TRBV7-8,CASSRLGGGGNEQFF,TGTGCCAGCAGCAGACTAGGTGGGGGAGGCAATGAGCAGTTCTTC
NA,TRBJ1-5,NA,TRBV7-8,CASSLSPVHAITNQPQHF,TGTGCCAGCAGCCTTTCCCCGGTACACGCAATAACCAATCAGCCCCAGCATTTT
NA,TRBJ1-1,NA,TRBV3-1/TRBV3-2,CASSQGRIMNTEAFF,TGTGCCAGCAGCCAAGGACGGATTATGAACACTGAAGCTTTCTTT